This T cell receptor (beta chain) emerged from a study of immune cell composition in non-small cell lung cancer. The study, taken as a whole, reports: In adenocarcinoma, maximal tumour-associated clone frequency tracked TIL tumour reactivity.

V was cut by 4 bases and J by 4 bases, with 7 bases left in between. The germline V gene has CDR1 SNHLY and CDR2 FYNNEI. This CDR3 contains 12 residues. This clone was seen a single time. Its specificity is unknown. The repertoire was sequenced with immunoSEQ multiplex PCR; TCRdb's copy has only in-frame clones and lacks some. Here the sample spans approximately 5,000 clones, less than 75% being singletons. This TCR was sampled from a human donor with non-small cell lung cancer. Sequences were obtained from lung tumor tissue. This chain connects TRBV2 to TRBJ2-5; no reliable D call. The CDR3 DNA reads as TGTGCCAGCAGTGTACAGTTAGAGACCCAGTACTTC. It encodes CASSVQLETQYF.